A selection of T cell receptor beta chains follows, all from one sample in a study of cytomegalovirus exposure and HLA in healthy donors. Some clones are missing from TCRdb's copy, which holds only in-frame ones; the method was immunoSEQ multiplex PCR. The table records 150,000 to 200,000 clones, just under 80% of them present only once. Sequenced material: PBMCs. The receptors derive from a woman aged 50 to 60 in good health and CMV-seropositive. Each CDR3 is given with its conserved first and last residue. Fields, in order: D gene, V gene, J gene, clone size, CDR3 protein, CDR3 DNA. A D gene is named only where the DNA matches it firmly. Some rows have no size entry. The others give once, few or many, or a class for an expanded clone.

TRBD1	TRBV2	TRBJ1-1	NA	CASSPLRGQGAEAFF	TGTGCCAGCAGCCCATTGAGAGGACAGGGGGCTGAAGCTTTCTTT
TRBD1	TRBV6-5	TRBJ2-7	few	CASSYSWYRGYEQYF	TGTGCCAGCAGTTACTCATGGTACAGGGGTTACGAGCAGTACTTC
NA	TRBV6-5	TRBJ2-5	NA	CASSYGLEDSEETQYF	TGTGCCAGCAGTTACGGGTTGGAGGACAGCGAAGAGACCCAGTACTTC
TRBD1	TRBV25-1	TRBJ1-1	NA	CASSARQGGHTEAFF	TGTGCCAGCAGCGCCCGACAGGGGGGCCACACTGAAGCTTTCTTT
TRBD1	TRBV28	TRBJ2-1	NA	CASSPQSRGLNEQFF	TGTGCCAGCAGCCCCCAGAGCAGGGGGCTCAATGAGCAGTTCTTC
NA	TRBV5-4	TRBJ2-5	NA	CASSVGDQETQYF	TGTGCCAGCAGCGTCGGGGACCAAGAGACCCAGTACTTC
NA	TRBV7-6	TRBJ2-1	few	CASSLAPRNEQFF	TGTGCCAGCAGCTTAGCGCCCCGGAATGAGCAGTTCTTC
NA	TRBV5-1	TRBJ1-5	NA	CASSADSLSNQPQHF	TGCGCCAGCAGCGCAGACAGCCTTAGCAATCAGCCCCAGCATTTT
TRBD1	TRBV6-1	TRBJ1-1	NA	CASIKQGANTEAFF	TGTGCCAGCATTAAACAGGGGGCAAACACTGAAGCTTTCTTT
NA	TRBV7-8	TRBJ1-3	once	CASSPSGGLGGNTIYF	TGTGCCAGCAGCCCTAGCGGGGGGCTAGGGGGAAACACCATATATTTT